A single sample gave rise to the 5 T cell receptor beta chains below, sequenced in a study of cytomegalovirus exposure and HLA in healthy donors (dated by TCRdb to the late 2010s). Library preparation used the immunoSEQ multiplex PCR assay. The multiplex PCR relied on a mix of 60 forward primers for TCR Vbeta segments and 13 reverse primers for TCR Jbeta segments. TCRdb retrieved this table from immuneACCESS and kept in-frame rearrangements only. Not all clones are present; in checked studies, unresolved V genes account for under half, and no reason is known for the remainder. This sample has under 200,000 clones in its table, and 81% of those were observed once. Roughly 3.2% of the sample lies in the top ten. Sequenced input: PBMCs. Source of these receptors: a man between 40 and 49 years old in good health and CMV-seropositive.

The chain carries TRBV5-4 and TRBJ1-4, with 8 bases fitting TRBD1. The CDR3 contains 15 residues. Unmatched junction bases numbered 6, after V lost 0 bases and J lost 8 bases. Germline assignment: CDR1 SGHNT and CDR2 YYREEE (reference sequence). The DNA of the CDR3 is TGTGCCAGCAGCTTGGCAACAGGGGGAAACGAAAAACTGTTTTTT. Translated, it gives CASSLATGGNEKLFF.

The chain uses TRBV7-8 and TRBJ2-5; maybe TRBD1 (6 bases). V was pared by 5 bases and J by 2 bases, with 15 bases between. CDR1 and CDR2 from the germline V gene are SGHVS and FQNEAQ. The CDR3 extends over 15 amino acids. The DNA of the CDR3 is TGTGCCAGCAGCCCACCCCGGCAGGGGCAAGAGACCCAGTACTTC. Translated, it gives CASSPPRQGQETQYF.

The chain recombines TRBV19 with TRBJ1-1; TRBD1 is a possible D gene (6 bases). There are 15 residues in the CDR3. V lost 1 base and J lost 4, with 13 bases in between. CDR1 and CDR2 from the germline V gene are LNHDA and SQIVND (reference sequence). Here the CDR3 DNA reads TGTGCCAGTAGTATAGTCGGGGGGCTGGTCACTGAAGCTTTCTTT. It codes for CASSIVGGLVTEAFF.

This clone has just one count. The chain has TRBV7-2 and TRBJ2-3; 11 nucleotides line up with TRBD2. The V gene end was trimmed by 1 base and the J gene end by 5 bases; junction bases not matched to a gene: 5. Germline CDR1 SGHTA, CDR2 FQGNSA. The CDR3 contains 16 residues. CDR3 coding DNA: TGTGCCAGCAGCTTAGTTAGCGGGGGGGTTAGAGATACGCAGTATTTT. It translates to CASSLVSGGVRDTQYF.

The chain recombines TRBV19 with TRBJ1-1, with 8 bases lining up with TRBD1. Trimming at V came to 4 bases and at J to 0 bases, leaving 7 bases not matched to a gene. The CDR3 is made up of 16 amino acids. Germline assignment: CDR1 LNHDA and CDR2 SQIVND (reference sequence). CDR3 DNA: TGTGCCAGTAGTACAGGGACAGGTATAATGAACACTGAAGCTTTCTTT. This gives the protein CASSTGTGIMNTEAFF. Supplemented by reference TRBV19 and TRBJ1-1, the full variable domain reads DGGITQSPKYLFRKEGQNVTLSCEQNLNHDAMYWYRQDPGQGLRLIYYSQIVNDFQKGDIAEGYSVSREKKESFPLTVTSAQKNPTAFYLCASSTGTGIMNTEAFFGQGTRLTVV.